These T cell receptor beta chains were read from a single sample in a study of CD8+ T cells in alopecia areata. Only in-frame clones appear in the TCRdb table, and some are missing; sequencing was by immunoSEQ multiplex PCR. The sample includes about 300,000 clones, 58% of them seen just once. The sample consisted of CD4+ T cells sorted from blood, taken at week 24, from a patient treated with tofacitinib. The receptors were gathered from a human donor with alopecia areata. Both conserved end residues are part of each CDR3. The order of the fields is clone size, J gene, D gene, V gene, CDR3 protein, CDR3 DNA. The D gene is left open where the match is weak. Size values are once, few and many counts, or a class for expanded clones, and some rows have none.

clone size: .; J gene: TRBJ1-6; D gene: TRBD1; V gene: TRBV28; CDR3 protein: CASSFPGGPLHF; CDR3 DNA: TGTGCCAGCAGTTTTCCAGGGGGACCCCTCCACTTT
clone size: .; J gene: TRBJ1-2; D gene: .; V gene: TRBV7-2; CDR3 protein: CASSASGVGYTF; CDR3 DNA: TGTGCCAGCAGCGCCTCCGGAGTTGGCTACACCTTC
clone size: .; J gene: TRBJ2-7; D gene: TRBD1; V gene: TRBV11-2; CDR3 protein: CASRSDRGNPYEQYF; CDR3 DNA: TGTGCCAGCAGATCCGACAGGGGGAACCCCTACGAGCAGTACTTC
clone size: few; J gene: TRBJ2-3; D gene: TRBD2; V gene: TRBV25-1; CDR3 protein: CASSEGAGGRTDTQYF; CDR3 DNA: TGTGCCAGCAGTGAAGGGGCGGGGGGGAGGACAGATACGCAGTATTTT
clone size: .; J gene: TRBJ2-5; D gene: .; V gene: TRBV6-1; CDR3 protein: CASSGGRETQYF; CDR3 DNA: TGTGCCAGCAGCGGGGGCCGGGAGACCCAGTACTTC
clone size: few; J gene: TRBJ1-3; D gene: .; V gene: TRBV28; CDR3 protein: CASKPGSTGNTIYF; CDR3 DNA: TGTGCCAGCAAACCAGGGAGTACTGGAAACACCATATATTTT
clone size: .; J gene: TRBJ2-7; D gene: TRBD1; V gene: TRBV30; CDR3 protein: CAWRQGYTYEQYF; CDR3 DNA: TGTGCCTGGAGACAGGGGTACACCTACGAGCAGTACTTC
clone size: .; J gene: TRBJ2-7; D gene: .; V gene: TRBV7-9; CDR3 protein: CASSLTDRAYEQYF; CDR3 DNA: TGTGCCAGCAGCTTAACGGACAGAGCCTACGAGCAGTACTTC
clone size: .; J gene: TRBJ2-5; D gene: .; V gene: TRBV13; CDR3 protein: CASSLGGGETQYF; CDR3 DNA: TGTGCCAGCAGCCTTGGGGGCGGAGAGACCCAGTACTTC
clone size: .; J gene: TRBJ1-1; D gene: .; V gene: TRBV2; CDR3 protein: CASSVFERDTEAFF; CDR3 DNA: TGTGCCAGCAGTGTTTTCGAGAGGGACACTGAAGCTTTCTTT
clone size: .; J gene: TRBJ2-5; D gene: .; V gene: TRBV30; CDR3 protein: CAWNPRGLVILETQYF; CDR3 DNA: TGTGCCTGGAACCCGCGGGGCCTCGTCATCTTGGAGACCCAGTACTTC
clone size: few; J gene: TRBJ2-2; D gene: .; V gene: TRBV7-9; CDR3 protein: CASSPPGPNTGELFF; CDR3 DNA: TGTGCCAGCAGCCCGCCGGGTCCGAACACCGGGGAGCTGTTTTTT
clone size: few; J gene: TRBJ2-2; D gene: TRBD1; V gene: TRBV7-9; CDR3 protein: CASSLQGAGELFF; CDR3 DNA: TGTGCCAGCAGTCTGCAGGGGGCCGGGGAGCTGTTTTTT
clone size: .; J gene: TRBJ2-7; D gene: TRBD1; V gene: TRBV7-9; CDR3 protein: CASSIGQGAYEQYF; CDR3 DNA: TGTGCCAGCAGCATCGGACAGGGGGCCTACGAGCAGTACTTC
clone size: .; J gene: TRBJ2-3; D gene: .; V gene: TRBV29-1; CDR3 protein: CSVSGPGSTDTQYF; CDR3 DNA: TGCAGCGTATCAGGACCAGGGAGCACAGATACGCAGTATTTT
clone size: .; J gene: TRBJ2-7; D gene: .; V gene: TRBV4-3; CDR3 protein: CASSQATSRYEQYF; CDR3 DNA: TGCGCCAGCAGCCAAGCTACGAGTCGGTACGAGCAGTACTTC
clone size: few; J gene: TRBJ1-1; D gene: .; V gene: TRBV19; CDR3 protein: CASSRDNREAFF; CDR3 DNA: TGTGCCAGTAGCCGGGACAATCGGGAAGCTTTCTTT
clone size: .; J gene: TRBJ2-3; D gene: TRBD1; V gene: TRBV29-1; CDR3 protein: CSVVRGPTDTQYF; CDR3 DNA: TGCAGCGTTGTCAGGGGGCCCACAGATACGCAGTATTTT
clone size: few; J gene: TRBJ1-2; D gene: .; V gene: TRBV29-1; CDR3 protein: CSAPGGHYGYTF; CDR3 DNA: TGCAGCGCTCCTGGTGGACACTATGGCTACACCTTC
clone size: .; J gene: TRBJ1-3; D gene: .; V gene: TRBV9; CDR3 protein: CASSVDGGGTGNTIYF; CDR3 DNA: TGTGCCAGCAGCGTAGACGGCGGGGGCACTGGAAACACCATATATTTT
clone size: .; J gene: TRBJ2-7; D gene: .; V gene: TRBV19; CDR3 protein: CASSIVDSSYEQYF; CDR3 DNA: TGTGCCAGTAGTATCGTCGACAGCTCCTACGAGCAGTACTTC
clone size: .; J gene: TRBJ2-5; D gene: .; V gene: TRBV29-1; CDR3 protein: CSAGGPGLQETQYF; CDR3 DNA: TGCAGCGCCGGAGGTCCGGGCCTCCAAGAGACCCAGTACTTC
clone size: .; J gene: TRBJ2-5; D gene: .; V gene: TRBV11-2; CDR3 protein: CASSLGDQPYF; CDR3 DNA: TGTGCCAGCAGCTTAGGGGACCAGCCGTACTTC
clone size: once; J gene: TRBJ1-5; D gene: .; V gene: TRBV7-9; CDR3 protein: CASSPMGFPEPQHF; CDR3 DNA: TGTGCCAGCAGCCCGATGGGGTTCCCGGAGCCCCAGCATTTT
clone size: .; J gene: TRBJ1-4; D gene: .; V gene: TRBV2; CDR3 protein: CASSRDDQLMRKLFF; CDR3 DNA: TGTGCCAGCAGCAGGGATGATCAACTAATGAGGAAACTGTTTTTT
clone size: .; J gene: TRBJ1-2; D gene: TRBD1; V gene: TRBV30; CDR3 protein: CAWRLSGGAFGYTF; CDR3 DNA: TGTGCCTGGAGGCTATCAGGGGGCGCTTTTGGCTACACCTTC
clone size: .; J gene: TRBJ2-5; D gene: .; V gene: TRBV6-5; CDR3 protein: CASSRVGETRYF; CDR3 DNA: TGTGCCAGCAGTCGTGTTGGAGAGACCCGGTACTTC
clone size: few; J gene: TRBJ2-7; D gene: TRBD2; V gene: TRBV7-2; CDR3 protein: CASSFNSGAPYEQYF; CDR3 DNA: TGTGCCAGCAGCTTTAATAGCGGGGCCCCCTACGAGCAGTACTTC
clone size: .; J gene: TRBJ2-5; D gene: TRBD2; V gene: TRBV4-2; CDR3 protein: CASSQDRTSGRYVTGETQYF; CDR3 DNA: TGTGCCAGCAGCCAAGATCGGACTAGCGGCCGATACGTTACGGGAGAGACCCAGTACTTC
clone size: .; J gene: TRBJ1-1; D gene: .; V gene: TRBV2; CDR3 protein: CASSAGRQNEAFF; CDR3 DNA: TGTGCCAGCAGTGCGGGGCGCCAGAACGAAGCTTTCTTT
clone size: .; J gene: TRBJ2-1; D gene: TRBD1; V gene: TRBV11-2; CDR3 protein: CASSLVWEPGQGNEQFF; CDR3 DNA: TGTGCCAGCAGCTTAGTATGGGAACCAGGACAGGGGAATGAGCAGTTCTTC
clone size: .; J gene: TRBJ1-2; D gene: TRBD1; V gene: TRBV4-1; CDR3 protein: CASSQVLQGAYGYTF; CDR3 DNA: TGCGCCAGCAGCCAGGTATTACAGGGGGCCTATGGCTACACCTTC
clone size: .; J gene: TRBJ2-2; D gene: .; V gene: TRBV7-2; CDR3 protein: CASSSQSGPNTGELFF; CDR3 DNA: TGTGCCAGCAGCTCCCAAAGCGGCCCGAACACCGGGGAGCTGTTTTTT
clone size: .; J gene: TRBJ2-2; D gene: .; V gene: TRBV5-6; CDR3 protein: CASSLTGPGELFF; CDR3 DNA: TGTGCCAGCAGCTTAACTGGACCCGGGGAGCTGTTTTTT
clone size: .; J gene: TRBJ2-2; D gene: .; V gene: TRBV2; CDR3 protein: CASRRKVYQGGELFF; CDR3 DNA: TGTGCCAGCAGACGTAAGGTCTATCAAGGCGGGGAGCTGTTTTTT
clone size: .; J gene: TRBJ1-5; D gene: .; V gene: TRBV19; CDR3 protein: CASSSRDVLNQPQHF; CDR3 DNA: TGTGCCAGTAGCTCCCGGGACGTTCTCAATCAGCCCCAGCATTTT
clone size: .; J gene: TRBJ2-7; D gene: .; V gene: TRBV7-9; CDR3 protein: CASSSDGTYEQYF; CDR3 DNA: TGTGCCAGCAGCTCAGACGGAACCTACGAGCAGTACTTC
clone size: .; J gene: TRBJ2-3; D gene: TRBD1; V gene: TRBV9; CDR3 protein: CASSAGTGLSTDTQYF; CDR3 DNA: TGTGCCAGCAGCGCGGGGACAGGGCTGAGCACAGATACGCAGTATTTT
clone size: .; J gene: TRBJ2-1; D gene: .; V gene: TRBV7-8; CDR3 protein: CASSPSVYEQFF; CDR3 DNA: TGTGCCAGCAGCCCCTCTGTGTATGAGCAGTTCTTC
clone size: .; J gene: TRBJ2-5; D gene: TRBD2; V gene: TRBV27; CDR3 protein: CASSFPPSGQYF; CDR3 DNA: TGTGCCAGCAGTTTCCCTCCTAGCGGCCAGTACTTC
clone size: .; J gene: TRBJ1-1; D gene: .; V gene: TRBV7-2; CDR3 protein: CASSSQPGRGTEAFF; CDR3 DNA: TGTGCCAGCAGCTCTCAGCCAGGTCGGGGCACTGAAGCTTTCTTT
clone size: .; J gene: TRBJ2-7; D gene: .; V gene: TRBV27; CDR3 protein: CASSFYPASEQYF; CDR3 DNA: TGTGCCAGCAGTTTTTATCCAGCGTCCGAGCAGTACTTC
clone size: few; J gene: TRBJ1-1; D gene: .; V gene: TRBV2; CDR3 protein: CASSERDTAFF; CDR3 DNA: TGTGCCAGCAGCGAGAGGGATACGGCTTTCTTT
clone size: .; J gene: TRBJ2-1; D gene: .; V gene: TRBV30; CDR3 protein: CAWSVGSVVYNEQFF; CDR3 DNA: TGTGCCTGGAGTGTAGGGTCAGTCGTCTACAATGAGCAGTTCTTC
clone size: .; J gene: TRBJ2-7; D gene: TRBD1; V gene: TRBV5-4; CDR3 protein: CASSLVGTGLNEQYF; CDR3 DNA: TGTGCCAGCAGCTTGGTCGGGACAGGGTTAAACGAGCAGTACTTC
clone size: few; J gene: TRBJ2-6; D gene: .; V gene: TRBV29-1; CDR3 protein: CSVQVDGANVLTF; CDR3 DNA: TGCAGCGTACAGGTGGATGGGGCCAACGTCCTGACTTTC
clone size: .; J gene: TRBJ2-3; D gene: TRBD2; V gene: TRBV7-9; CDR3 protein: CASSFTSGSTDTQYF; CDR3 DNA: TGTGCCAGCAGCTTTACTAGCGGGTCCACAGATACGCAGTATTTT
clone size: .; J gene: TRBJ1-4; D gene: .; V gene: TRBV7-9; CDR3 protein: CASSLRTADEKLFF; CDR3 DNA: TGTGCCAGCAGCTTAAGGACAGCGGATGAAAAACTGTTTTTT
clone size: .; J gene: TRBJ2-3; D gene: .; V gene: TRBV29-1; CDR3 protein: CSDLDRSTDTQYF; CDR3 DNA: TGCAGCGACCTGGACCGGAGCACAGATACGCAGTATTTT
clone size: .; J gene: TRBJ2-3; D gene: .; V gene: TRBV5-1; CDR3 protein: CASSLVPYRDTQYF; CDR3 DNA: TGCGCCAGCAGCTTGGTACCCTATCGAGATACGCAGTATTTT
clone size: .; J gene: TRBJ2-3; D gene: .; V gene: TRBV5-1; CDR3 protein: CASSVQEDTDTQYF; CDR3 DNA: TGCGCCAGCTCAGTCCAGGAAGATACAGATACGCAGTATTTT
clone size: once; J gene: TRBJ2-2; D gene: .; V gene: TRBV30; CDR3 protein: CAWSGPGLNTGELFF; CDR3 DNA: TGTGCCTGGAGTGGGCCGGGCCTCAACACCGGGGAGCTGTTTTTT
clone size: .; J gene: TRBJ2-7; D gene: TRBD1; V gene: TRBV30; CDR3 protein: CAWSPNGQERGYF; CDR3 DNA: TGTGCCTGGAGTCCAAACGGACAGGAACGAGGGTACTTC
clone size: few; J gene: TRBJ1-4; D gene: .; V gene: TRBV29-1; CDR3 protein: CSVRRMTNEKLFF; CDR3 DNA: TGCAGCGTTCGACGGATGACTAATGAAAAACTGTTTTTT
clone size: .; J gene: TRBJ2-6; D gene: .; V gene: TRBV4-3; CDR3 protein: CASSPGGHRSGANVLTF; CDR3 DNA: TGCGCCAGCAGCCCCGGGGGCCATCGTTCTGGGGCCAACGTCCTGACTTTC
clone size: few; J gene: TRBJ1-6; D gene: TRBD1; V gene: TRBV9; CDR3 protein: CASSVRDSHSPLHF; CDR3 DNA: TGTGCCAGCAGCGTTCGGGACAGCCATTCACCCCTCCACTTT
clone size: .; J gene: TRBJ2-3; D gene: TRBD2; V gene: TRBV30; CDR3 protein: CALGLAGGSTDTQYF; CDR3 DNA: TGTGCCTTAGGACTAGCGGGGGGTAGCACAGATACGCAGTATTTT